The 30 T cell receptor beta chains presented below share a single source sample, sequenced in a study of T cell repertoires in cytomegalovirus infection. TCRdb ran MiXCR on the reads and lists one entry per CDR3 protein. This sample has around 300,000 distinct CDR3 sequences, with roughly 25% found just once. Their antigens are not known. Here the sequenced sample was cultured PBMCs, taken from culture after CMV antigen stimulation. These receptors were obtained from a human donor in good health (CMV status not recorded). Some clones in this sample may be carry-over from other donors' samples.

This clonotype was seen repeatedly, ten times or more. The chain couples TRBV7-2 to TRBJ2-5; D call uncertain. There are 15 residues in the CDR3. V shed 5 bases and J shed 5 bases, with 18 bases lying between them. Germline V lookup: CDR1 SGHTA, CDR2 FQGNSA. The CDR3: CASSPALGLGETQYF. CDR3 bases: TGTGCCAGCAGCCCCGCTTTGGGTCTGGGGGAGACCCAGTACTTC. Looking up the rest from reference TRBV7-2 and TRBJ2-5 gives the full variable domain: GAGVSQSPSNKVTEKGKDVELRCDPISGHTALYWYRQSLGQGLEFLIYFQGNSAPDKSGLPSDRFSAERTGGSVSTLTIQRTQQEDSAVYLCASSPALGLGETQYFGPGTRLLVL.

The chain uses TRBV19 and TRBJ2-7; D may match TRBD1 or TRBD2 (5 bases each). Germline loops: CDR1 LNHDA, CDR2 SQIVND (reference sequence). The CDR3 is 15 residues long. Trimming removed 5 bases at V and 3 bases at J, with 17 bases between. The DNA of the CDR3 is TGTGCCAGTAGTCTACTCCCGGGACCGATCTACGAGCAGTACTTC. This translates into CASSLLPGPIYEQYF.

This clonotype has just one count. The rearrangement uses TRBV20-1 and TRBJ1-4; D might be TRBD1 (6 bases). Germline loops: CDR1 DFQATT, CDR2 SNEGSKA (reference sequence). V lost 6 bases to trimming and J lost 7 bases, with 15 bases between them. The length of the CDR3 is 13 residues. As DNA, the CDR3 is TGCAGTGCCATCCAGGGGTTTGGTGAAAAACTGTTTTTT. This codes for CSAIQGFGEKLFF.

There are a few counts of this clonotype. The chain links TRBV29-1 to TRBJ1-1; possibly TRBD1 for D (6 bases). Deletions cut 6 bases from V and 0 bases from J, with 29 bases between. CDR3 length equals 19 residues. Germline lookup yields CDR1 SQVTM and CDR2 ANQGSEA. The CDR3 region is CSVPVEGGGGARMNTEAFF. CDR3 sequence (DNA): TGCAGCGTCCCGGTCGAGGGGGGCGGAGGGGCTCGGATGAACACTGAAGCTTTCTTT.

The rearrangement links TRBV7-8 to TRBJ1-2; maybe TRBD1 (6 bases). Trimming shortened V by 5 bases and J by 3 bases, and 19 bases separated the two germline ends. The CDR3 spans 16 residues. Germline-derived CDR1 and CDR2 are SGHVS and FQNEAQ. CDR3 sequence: CASSPRRGVAHYGYTF. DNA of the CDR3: TGTGCCAGCAGCCCACGAAGGGGGGTCGCGCACTATGGCTACACCTTC.

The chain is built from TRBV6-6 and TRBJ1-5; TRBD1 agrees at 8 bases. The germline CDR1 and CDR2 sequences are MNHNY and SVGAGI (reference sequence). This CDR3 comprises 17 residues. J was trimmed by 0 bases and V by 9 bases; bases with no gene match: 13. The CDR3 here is CASTRAGGAHSNQPQHF. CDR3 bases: TGTGCCAGTACTCGGGCAGGGGGCGCCCATAGCAATCAGCCCCAGCATTTT.

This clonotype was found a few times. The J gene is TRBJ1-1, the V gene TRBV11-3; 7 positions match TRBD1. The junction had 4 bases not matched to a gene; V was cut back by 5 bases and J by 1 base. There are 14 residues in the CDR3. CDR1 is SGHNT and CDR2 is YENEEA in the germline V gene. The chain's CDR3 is CASSIQGGNTEAFF. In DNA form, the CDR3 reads TGTGCCAGCAGCATCCAGGGGGGGAACACTGAAGCTTTCTTT. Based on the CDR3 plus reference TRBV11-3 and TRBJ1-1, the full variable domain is EAGVVQSPRYKIIEKKQPVAFWCNPISGHNTLYWYLQNLGQGPELLIRYENEEAVDDSQLPKDRFSAERLKGVDSTLKIQPAELGDSAVYLCASSIQGGNTEAFFGQGTRLTVV.

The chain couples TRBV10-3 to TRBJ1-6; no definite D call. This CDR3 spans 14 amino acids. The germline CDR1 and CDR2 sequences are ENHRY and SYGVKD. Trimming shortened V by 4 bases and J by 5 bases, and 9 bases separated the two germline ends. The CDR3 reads CAISADTDNSPLHF. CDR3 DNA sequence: TGTGCCATCAGTGCTGACACTGATAATTCACCCCTCCACTTT.

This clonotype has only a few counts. CDR3 sequence: CASSERQKAFF. CDR3 sequence (DNA): TGTGCCAGCAGTGAACGGCAAAAGGCTTTCTTT. V gene TRBV2 combines with J gene TRBJ1-1; D is uncertain. V was clipped by 2 bases and J by 11 bases, with 9 bases between them. CDR3 size: 11 residues. Germline CDR1 and CDR2: SNHLY and FYNNEI.

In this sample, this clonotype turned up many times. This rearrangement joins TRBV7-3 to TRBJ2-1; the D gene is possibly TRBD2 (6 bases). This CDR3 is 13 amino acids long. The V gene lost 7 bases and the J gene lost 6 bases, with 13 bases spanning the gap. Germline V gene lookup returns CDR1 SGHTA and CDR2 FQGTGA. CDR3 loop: CASTPEGLNEQFF. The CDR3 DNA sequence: TGTGCCAGCACCCCGGAGGGGCTCAATGAGCAGTTCTTC.

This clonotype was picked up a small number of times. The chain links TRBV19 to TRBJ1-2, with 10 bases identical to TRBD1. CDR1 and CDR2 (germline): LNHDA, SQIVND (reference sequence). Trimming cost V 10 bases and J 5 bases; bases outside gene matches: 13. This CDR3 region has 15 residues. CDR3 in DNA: TGTGCCAAGGGGGAATCCGGGACAGGGGAATATGGCTACACCTTC. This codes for CAKGESGTGEYGYTF.

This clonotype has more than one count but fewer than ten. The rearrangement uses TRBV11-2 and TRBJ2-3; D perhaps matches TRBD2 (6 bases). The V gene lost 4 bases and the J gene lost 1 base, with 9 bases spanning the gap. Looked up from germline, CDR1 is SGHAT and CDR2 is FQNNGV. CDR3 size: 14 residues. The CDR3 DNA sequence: TGTGCCAGCAGCTCGGACTACGGCACAGATACGCAGTATTTT. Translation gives CASSSDYGTDTQYF.

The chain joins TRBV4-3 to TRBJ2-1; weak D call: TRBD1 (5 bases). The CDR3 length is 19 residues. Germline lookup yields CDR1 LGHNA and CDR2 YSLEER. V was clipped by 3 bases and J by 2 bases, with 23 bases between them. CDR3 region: CASSHPPLGQPAAYNEQFF. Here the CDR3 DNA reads TGCGCCAGCAGCCATCCTCCATTAGGACAACCGGCGGCCTACAATGAGCAGTTCTTC.

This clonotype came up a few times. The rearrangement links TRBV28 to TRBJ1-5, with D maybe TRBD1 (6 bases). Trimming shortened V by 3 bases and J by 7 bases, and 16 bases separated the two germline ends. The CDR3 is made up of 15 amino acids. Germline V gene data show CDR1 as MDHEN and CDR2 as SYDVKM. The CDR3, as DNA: TGTGCCAGCAGTTTTCAACAGGGTTATGGACAGCCCCAGCATTTT. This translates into CASSFQQGYGQPQHF. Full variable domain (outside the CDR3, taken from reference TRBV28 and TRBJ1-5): DVKVTQSSRYLVKRTGEKVFLECVQDMDHENMFWYRQDPGLGLRLIYFSYDVKMKEKGDIPEGYSVSREKKERFSLILESASTNQTSMYLCASSFQQGYGQPQHFGDGTRLSIL.

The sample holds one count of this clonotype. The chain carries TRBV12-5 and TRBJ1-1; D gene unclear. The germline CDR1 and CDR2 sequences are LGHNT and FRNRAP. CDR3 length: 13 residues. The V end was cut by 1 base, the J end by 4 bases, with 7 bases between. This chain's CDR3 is CASGLGGSTEAFF. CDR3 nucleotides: TGTGCTAGTGGTTTGGGAGGGTCCACTGAAGCTTTCTTT.

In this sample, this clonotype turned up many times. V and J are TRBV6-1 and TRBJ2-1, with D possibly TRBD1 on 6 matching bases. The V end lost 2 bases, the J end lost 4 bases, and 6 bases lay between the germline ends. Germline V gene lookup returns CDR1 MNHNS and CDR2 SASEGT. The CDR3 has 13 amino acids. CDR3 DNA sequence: TGTGCCAGCAGTGAAACAGGGTACAATGAGCAGTTCTTC. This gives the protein CASSETGYNEQFF.

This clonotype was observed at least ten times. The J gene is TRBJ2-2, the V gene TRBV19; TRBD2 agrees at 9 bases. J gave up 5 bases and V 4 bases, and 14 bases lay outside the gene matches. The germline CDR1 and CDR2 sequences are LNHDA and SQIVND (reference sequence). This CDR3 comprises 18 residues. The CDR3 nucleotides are TGTGCCAGTAGTAGGACCCCGGTGTTAGCGGGGGAAACCGGGGAGCTGTTTTTT. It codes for CASSRTPVLAGETGELFF. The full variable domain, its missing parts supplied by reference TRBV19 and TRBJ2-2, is DGGITQSPKYLFRKEGQNVTLSCEQNLNHDAMYWYRQDPGQGLRLIYYSQIVNDFQKGDIAEGYSVSREKKESFPLTVTSAQKNPTAFYLCASSRTPVLAGETGELFFGEGSRLTVL.

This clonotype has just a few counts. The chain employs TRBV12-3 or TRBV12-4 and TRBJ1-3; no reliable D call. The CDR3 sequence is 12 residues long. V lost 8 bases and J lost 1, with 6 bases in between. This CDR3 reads CASLGSGNTIYF. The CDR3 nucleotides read TGTGCCAGCCTGGGGTCTGGAAACACCATATATTTT.

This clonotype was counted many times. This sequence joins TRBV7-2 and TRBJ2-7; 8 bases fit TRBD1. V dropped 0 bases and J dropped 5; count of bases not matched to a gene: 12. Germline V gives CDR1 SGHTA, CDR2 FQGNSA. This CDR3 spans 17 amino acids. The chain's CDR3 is CASSLAVRTGLMHEQYF. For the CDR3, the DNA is TGTGCCAGCAGCTTAGCTGTTCGGACAGGGCTGATGCACGAGCAGTACTTC.

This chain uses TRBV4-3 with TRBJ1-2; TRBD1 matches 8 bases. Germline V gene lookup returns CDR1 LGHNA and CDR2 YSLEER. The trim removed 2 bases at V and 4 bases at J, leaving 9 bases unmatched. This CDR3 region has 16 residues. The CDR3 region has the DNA TGCGCCAGCAGCCAACTAGTGGGCACAGGGGGCTATGGCTACACCTTC. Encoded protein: CASSQLVGTGGYGYTF.

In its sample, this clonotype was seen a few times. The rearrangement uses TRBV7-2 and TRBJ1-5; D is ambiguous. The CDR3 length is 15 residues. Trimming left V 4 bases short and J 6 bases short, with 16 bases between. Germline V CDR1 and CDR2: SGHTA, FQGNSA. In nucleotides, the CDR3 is TGTGCCAGCAGCTCCGGAAGAGGGATAGGTCAGCCCCAGCATTTT. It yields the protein CASSSGRGIGQPQHF.

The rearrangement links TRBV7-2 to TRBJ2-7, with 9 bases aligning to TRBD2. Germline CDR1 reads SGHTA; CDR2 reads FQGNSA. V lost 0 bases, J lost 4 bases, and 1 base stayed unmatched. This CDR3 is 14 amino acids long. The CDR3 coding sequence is TGTGCCAGCAGCTTAGCGGCGGGAGGGTACGAGCAGTACGTC. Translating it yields CASSLAAGGYEQYV.

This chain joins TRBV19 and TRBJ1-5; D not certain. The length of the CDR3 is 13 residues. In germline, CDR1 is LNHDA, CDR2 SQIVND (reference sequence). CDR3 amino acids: CAANSFSNQPQHF. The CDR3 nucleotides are TGTGCGGCCAACAGCTTTAGCAATCAGCCCCAGCATTTT.

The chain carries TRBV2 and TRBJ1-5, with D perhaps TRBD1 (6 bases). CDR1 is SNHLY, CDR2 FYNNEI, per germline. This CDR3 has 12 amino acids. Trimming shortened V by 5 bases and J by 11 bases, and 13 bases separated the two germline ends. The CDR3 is CASSTQGSAQHF. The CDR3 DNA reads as TGTGCCAGCAGTACCCAGGGGTCGGCCCAGCATTTT.

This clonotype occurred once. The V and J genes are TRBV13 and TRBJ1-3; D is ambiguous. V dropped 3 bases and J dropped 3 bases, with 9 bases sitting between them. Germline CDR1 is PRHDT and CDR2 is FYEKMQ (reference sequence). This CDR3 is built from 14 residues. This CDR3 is CASSFTEFGNTIYF. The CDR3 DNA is TGTGCCAGCAGCTTCACAGAGTTTGGAAACACCATATATTTT.

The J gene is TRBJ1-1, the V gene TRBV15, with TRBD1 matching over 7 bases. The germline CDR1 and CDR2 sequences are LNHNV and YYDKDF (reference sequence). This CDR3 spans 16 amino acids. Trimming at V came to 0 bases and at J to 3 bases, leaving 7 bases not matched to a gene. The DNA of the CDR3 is TGTGCCACCAGCAGAGATAGACAGGGCATCTACACTGAAGCTTTCTTT. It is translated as CATSRDRQGIYTEAFF.

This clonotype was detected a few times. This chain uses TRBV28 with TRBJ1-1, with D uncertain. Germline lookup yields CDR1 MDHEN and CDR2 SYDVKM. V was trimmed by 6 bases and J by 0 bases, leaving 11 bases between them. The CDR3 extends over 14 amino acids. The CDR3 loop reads CASSTDGVNTEAFF. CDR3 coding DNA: TGTGCCAGCAGCACCGACGGGGTGAACACTGAAGCTTTCTTT.

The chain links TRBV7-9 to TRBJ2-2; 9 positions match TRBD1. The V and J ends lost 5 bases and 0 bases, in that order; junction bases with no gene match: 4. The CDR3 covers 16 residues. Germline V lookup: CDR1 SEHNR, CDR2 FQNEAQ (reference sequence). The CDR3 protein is CASSHTGGTNTGELFF. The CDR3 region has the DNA TGTGCCAGCAGCCACACAGGGGGCACGAACACCGGGGAGCTGTTTTTT.

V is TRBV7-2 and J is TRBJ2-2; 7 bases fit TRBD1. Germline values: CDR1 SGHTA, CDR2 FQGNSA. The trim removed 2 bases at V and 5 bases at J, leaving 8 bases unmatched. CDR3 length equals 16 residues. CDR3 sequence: CASSLSPTGRTGELFF. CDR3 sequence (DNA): TGTGCCAGCAGCTTAAGTCCGACAGGGCGGACCGGGGAGCTGTTTTTT.

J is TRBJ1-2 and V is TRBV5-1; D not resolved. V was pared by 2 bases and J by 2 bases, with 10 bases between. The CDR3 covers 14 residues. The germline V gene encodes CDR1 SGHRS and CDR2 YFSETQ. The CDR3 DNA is TGCGCCAGCAGCTTATCCTTTTTGAACTATGGCTACACCTTC. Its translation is CASSLSFLNYGYTF.